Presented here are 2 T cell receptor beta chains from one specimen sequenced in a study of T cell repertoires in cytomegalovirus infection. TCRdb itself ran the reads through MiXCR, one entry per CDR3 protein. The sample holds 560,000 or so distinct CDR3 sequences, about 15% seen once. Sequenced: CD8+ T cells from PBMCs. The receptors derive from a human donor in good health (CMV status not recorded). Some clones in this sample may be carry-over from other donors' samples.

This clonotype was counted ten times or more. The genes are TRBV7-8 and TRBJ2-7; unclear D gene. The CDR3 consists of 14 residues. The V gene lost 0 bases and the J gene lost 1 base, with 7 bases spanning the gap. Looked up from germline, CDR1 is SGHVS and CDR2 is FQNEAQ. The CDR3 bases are TGTGCCAGCAGCTTAGCTCCCCGATCCTACGAGCAGTACTTC. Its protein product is CASSLAPRSYEQYF.

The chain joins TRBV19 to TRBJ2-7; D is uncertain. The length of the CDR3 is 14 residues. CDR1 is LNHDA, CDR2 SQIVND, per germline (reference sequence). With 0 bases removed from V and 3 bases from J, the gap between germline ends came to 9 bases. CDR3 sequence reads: CASSIELADYEQYF. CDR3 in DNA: TGTGCCAGTAGTATAGAATTGGCAGACTACGAGCAGTACTTC.